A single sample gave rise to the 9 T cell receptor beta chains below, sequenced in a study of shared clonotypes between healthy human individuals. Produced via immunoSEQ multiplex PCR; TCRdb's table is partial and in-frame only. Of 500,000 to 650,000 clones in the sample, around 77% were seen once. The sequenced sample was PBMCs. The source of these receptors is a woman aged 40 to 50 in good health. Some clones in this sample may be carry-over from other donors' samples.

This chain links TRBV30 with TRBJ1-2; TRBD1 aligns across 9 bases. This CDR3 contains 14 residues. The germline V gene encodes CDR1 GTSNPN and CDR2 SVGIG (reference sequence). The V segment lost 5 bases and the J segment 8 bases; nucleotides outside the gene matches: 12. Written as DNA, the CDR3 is TGTGCCTGGGGAATACAGGGGGCGAAAAGCGGCTACACCTTC. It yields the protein CAWGIQGAKSGYTF.

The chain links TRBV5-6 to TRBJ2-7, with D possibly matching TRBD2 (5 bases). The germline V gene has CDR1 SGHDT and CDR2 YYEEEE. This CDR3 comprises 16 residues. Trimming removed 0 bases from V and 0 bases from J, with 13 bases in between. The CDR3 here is CASSLGGWGSSYEQYF. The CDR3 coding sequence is TGTGCCAGCAGCTTGGGAGGGTGGGGTAGCTCCTACGAGCAGTACTTC.

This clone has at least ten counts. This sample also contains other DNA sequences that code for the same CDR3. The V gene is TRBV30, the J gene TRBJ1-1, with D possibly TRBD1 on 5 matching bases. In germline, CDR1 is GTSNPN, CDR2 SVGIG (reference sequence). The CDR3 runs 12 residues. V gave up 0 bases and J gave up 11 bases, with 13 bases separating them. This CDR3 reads CAWSVRGGEAFF. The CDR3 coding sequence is TGTGCCTGGAGTGTACGGGGAGGGGAGGCTTTCTTT. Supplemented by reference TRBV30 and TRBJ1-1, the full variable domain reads SQTIHQWPATLVQPVGSPLSLECTVEGTSNPNLYWYRQAAGRGLQLLFYSVGIGQISSEVPQNLSASRPQDRQFILSSKKLLLSDSGFYLCAWSVRGGEAFFGQGTRLTVV.

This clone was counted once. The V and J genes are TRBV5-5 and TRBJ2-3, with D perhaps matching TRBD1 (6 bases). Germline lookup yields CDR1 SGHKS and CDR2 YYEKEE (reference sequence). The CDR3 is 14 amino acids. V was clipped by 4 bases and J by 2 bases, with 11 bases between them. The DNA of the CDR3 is TGTGCCAGCAGCCACGGGACATACACAGATACGCAGTATTTT. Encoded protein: CASSHGTYTDTQYF.

This CDR3 is CASSLRGWGKQGSGTEAFF. The DNA of the CDR3 is TGTGCCAGCAGCTTACGGGGGTGGGGAAAACAGGGGAGTGGCACTGAAGCTTTCTTT. The chain combines TRBV11-1 with TRBJ1-1; the match to TRBD1 covers 7 bases. The CDR3 is 19 amino acids. Germline CDR1 SGHAT, CDR2 FQDESV (reference sequence). Unmatched junction bases numbered 19, after V lost 2 bases and J lost 4 bases.

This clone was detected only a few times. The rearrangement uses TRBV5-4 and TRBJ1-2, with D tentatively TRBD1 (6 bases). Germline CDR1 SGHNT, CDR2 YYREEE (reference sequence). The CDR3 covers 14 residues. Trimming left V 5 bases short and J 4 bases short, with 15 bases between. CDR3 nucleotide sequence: TGTGCCAGCAGTCTCGACAGGTTCTCCTATGGCTACACCTTC. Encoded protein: CASSLDRFSYGYTF.

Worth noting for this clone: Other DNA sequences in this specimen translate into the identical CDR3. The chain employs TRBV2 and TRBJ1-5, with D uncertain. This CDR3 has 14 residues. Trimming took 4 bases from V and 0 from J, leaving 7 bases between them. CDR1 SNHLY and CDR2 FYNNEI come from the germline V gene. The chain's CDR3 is CASSGGNSNQPQHF. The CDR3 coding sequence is TGTGCCAGCAGTGGGGGAAATAGCAATCAGCCCCAGCATTTT.

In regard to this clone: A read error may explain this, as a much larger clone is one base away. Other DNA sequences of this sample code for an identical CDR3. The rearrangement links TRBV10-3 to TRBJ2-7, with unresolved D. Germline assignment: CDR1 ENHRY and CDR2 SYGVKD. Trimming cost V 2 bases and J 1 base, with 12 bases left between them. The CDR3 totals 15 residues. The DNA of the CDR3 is TGTGCCATCAGTGAGGGACCTTCGTCGTCCTACGAGCAGTACTTC. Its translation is CAISEGPSSSYEQYF.

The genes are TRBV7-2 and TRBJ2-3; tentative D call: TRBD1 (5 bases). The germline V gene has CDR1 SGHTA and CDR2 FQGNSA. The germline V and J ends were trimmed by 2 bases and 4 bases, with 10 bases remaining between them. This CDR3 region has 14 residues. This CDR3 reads CASSLQGFADTQYF. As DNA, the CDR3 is TGTGCCAGCAGCTTACAGGGTTTTGCAGATACGCAGTATTTT.